This T cell receptor (beta chain) originates from a study of cytomegalovirus exposure and HLA in healthy donors. Study results and limitations: V- and J-gene trimming in TCR beta was tied to a missense DCLRE1C variant by an analysis performed later.

The CDR3 sequence is 14 residues long. Trimming stripped 0 bases from V and 2 bases from J, with 7 bases between. Per germline, CDR1 SGHRS and CDR2 YFSETQ. Details on this clone: The antigen is unknown.

It was with 60 Vbeta and 13 Jbeta primers that the PCR ran. Sequenced by immunoSEQ multiplex PCR; TCRdb stores in-frame clones only, minus some. This sample has roughly 130,000 clones, with about 80% found just once. The material sequenced was PBMCs. The V gene is TRBV5-1, the J gene TRBJ2-3; the D is unclear. The source of this sequence is a man aged 30 to 39 in good health and CMV-seronegative. The CDR3 bases are TGCGCCAGCAGCTTGGTTCAGGACACAGATACGCAGTATTTT. Translated, it gives CASSLVQDTDTQYF.